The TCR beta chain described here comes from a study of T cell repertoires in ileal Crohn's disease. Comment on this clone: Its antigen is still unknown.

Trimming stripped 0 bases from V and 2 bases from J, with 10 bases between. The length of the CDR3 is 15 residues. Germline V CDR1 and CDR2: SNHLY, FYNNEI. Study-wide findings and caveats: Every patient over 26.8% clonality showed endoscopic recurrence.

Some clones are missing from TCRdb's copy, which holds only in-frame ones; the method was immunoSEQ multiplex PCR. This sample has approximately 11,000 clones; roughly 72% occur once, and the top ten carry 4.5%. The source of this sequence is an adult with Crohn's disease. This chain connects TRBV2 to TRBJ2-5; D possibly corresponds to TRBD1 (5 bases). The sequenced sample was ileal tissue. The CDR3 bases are TGTGCCAGCAGTGAAGCTAGGACAAGGCAAGAGACCCAGTACTTC. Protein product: CASSEARTRQETQYF.